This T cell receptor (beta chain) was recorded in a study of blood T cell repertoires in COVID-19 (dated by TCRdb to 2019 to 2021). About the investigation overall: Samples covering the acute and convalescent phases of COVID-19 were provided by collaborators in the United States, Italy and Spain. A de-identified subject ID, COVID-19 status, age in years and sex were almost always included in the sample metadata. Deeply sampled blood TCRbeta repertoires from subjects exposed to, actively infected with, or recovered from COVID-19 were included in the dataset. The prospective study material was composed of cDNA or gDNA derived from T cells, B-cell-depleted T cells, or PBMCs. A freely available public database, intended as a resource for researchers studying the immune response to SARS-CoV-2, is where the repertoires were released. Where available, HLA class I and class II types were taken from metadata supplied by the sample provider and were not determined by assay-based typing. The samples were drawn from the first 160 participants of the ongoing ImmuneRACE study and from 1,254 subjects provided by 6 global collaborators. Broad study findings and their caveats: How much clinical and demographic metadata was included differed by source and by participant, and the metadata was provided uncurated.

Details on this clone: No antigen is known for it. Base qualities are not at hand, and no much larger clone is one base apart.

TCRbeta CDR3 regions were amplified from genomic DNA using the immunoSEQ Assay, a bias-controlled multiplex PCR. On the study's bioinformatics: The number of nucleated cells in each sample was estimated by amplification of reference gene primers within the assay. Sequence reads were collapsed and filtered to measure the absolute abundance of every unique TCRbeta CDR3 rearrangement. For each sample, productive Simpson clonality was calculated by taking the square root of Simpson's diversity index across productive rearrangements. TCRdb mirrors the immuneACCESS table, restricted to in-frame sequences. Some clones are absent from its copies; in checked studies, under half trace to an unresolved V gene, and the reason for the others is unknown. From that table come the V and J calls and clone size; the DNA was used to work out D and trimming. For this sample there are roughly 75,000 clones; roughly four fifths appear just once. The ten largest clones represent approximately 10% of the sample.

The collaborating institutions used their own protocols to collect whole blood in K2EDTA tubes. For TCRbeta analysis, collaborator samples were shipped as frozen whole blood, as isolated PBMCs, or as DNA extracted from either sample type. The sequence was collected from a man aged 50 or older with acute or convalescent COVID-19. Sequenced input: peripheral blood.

The DNA reads TGTGCCAGCAGTTCTCTCGGACGGGGACTAGCGGGAGATGAGCAGTTCTTC. Translated, it reads CASSSLGRGLAGDEQFF. The sequence joins TRBV28 to TRBJ2-1; 14 of the junction bases match TRBD2. The germline V gene gives CDR1 as MDHEN and CDR2 as SYDVKM. Ends trimmed: V by 4 bases, J by 8 bases; bases unmatched to a gene: 10. The CDR3 has 17 amino acids, counting the end cysteine and phenylalanine. Solely the CDR3 DNA is kept, with 51 bases framed from the first base.